These T cell receptor beta chains were read from a single sample in a study of PD-L1 blockade in urothelial cancer. Measured with immunoSEQ multiplex PCR; TCRdb has only the in-frame clones, and not every one. The sample has 75,000 to 90,000 clones; more than 75% are singletons. Material: PBMCs, obtained around atezolizumab (anti-PD-L1) treatment. All receptors derive from a man between 65 and 85 years old with urothelial cancer. The CDR3 runs from the conserved cysteine through the conserved F or W. The D gene is left open where the match is weak. Part of the rows lack a size; the others show once, few, many or a class for expanded clones.

abundance: -
v_gene: TRBV4-2
len: 15
d_gene: -
j_gene: TRBJ2-1
CDR3nt: TGTGCCAGCAGCAAGGGCCTTGCGGGAAGCAATGAGCAGTTCTTC
CDR3aa: CASSKGLAGSNEQFF

abundance: -
v_gene: TRBV11-3
len: 15
d_gene: -
j_gene: TRBJ1-3
CDR3nt: TGTGCCAGCAGTCCTGACACCGCTACTGGAAACACCATATATTTT
CDR3aa: CASSPDTATGNTIYF

abundance: once
v_gene: TRBV5-6
len: 15
d_gene: -
j_gene: TRBJ2-7
CDR3nt: TGTGCCAGCAGCTGGAAAAGACTAGTGGGTTACGAGCAGTACTTC
CDR3aa: CASSWKRLVGYEQYF

abundance: -
v_gene: TRBV2
len: 15
d_gene: -
j_gene: TRBJ2-7
CDR3nt: TGTGCCAGCAGCCGGCTTTTGGGCACAAGCTACGAGCAGTACTTC
CDR3aa: CASSRLLGTSYEQYF

abundance: -
v_gene: TRBV29-1
len: 15
d_gene: TRBD1
j_gene: TRBJ2-1
CDR3nt: TGCAGCGTCCCCAGGGGGCTTCTAGCCTACAATGAGCAGTTCTTC
CDR3aa: CSVPRGLLAYNEQFF

abundance: -
v_gene: TRBV4-1
len: 13
d_gene: -
j_gene: TRBJ2-3
CDR3nt: TGCGCCAGCAGCCAGGCCCCCCAAGATACGCAGTATTTT
CDR3aa: CASSQAPQDTQYF

abundance: -
v_gene: TRBV4-3
len: 16
d_gene: TRBD1
j_gene: TRBJ2-2
CDR3nt: TGCGCCAGCAGCCCCGCCGACAGGGGTTTTCCCGGGGAGCTGTTTTTT
CDR3aa: CASSPADRGFPGELFF

abundance: -
v_gene: TRBV6-5
len: 14
d_gene: -
j_gene: TRBJ1-1
CDR3nt: TGTGCCAGCAGTTACGGGGGAGGAAACACTGAAGCTTTCTTT
CDR3aa: CASSYGGGNTEAFF

abundance: -
v_gene: TRBV5-1
len: 16
d_gene: -
j_gene: TRBJ2-7
CDR3nt: TGCGCCAGCAGCTTCCAGGGTAGGGCGAGCTCCTACGAGCAGTACTTC
CDR3aa: CASSFQGRASSYEQYF

abundance: -
v_gene: TRBV30
len: 16
d_gene: -
j_gene: TRBJ2-1
CDR3nt: TGTGCCTGGAGTGTACTGAGTGGGAGCTCCTACAATGAGCAGTTCTTC
CDR3aa: CAWSVLSGSSYNEQFF

abundance: -
v_gene: TRBV5-5
len: 15
d_gene: -
j_gene: TRBJ1-3
CDR3nt: TGTGCCAGCAGCTTGGGTTCAGGTGAAGGAAACACCATATATTTT
CDR3aa: CASSLGSGEGNTIYF

abundance: -
v_gene: TRBV12-5
len: 11
d_gene: -
j_gene: TRBJ1-1
CDR3nt: TGTGCTAGTGTCTTGGGGGGGGAAGCTTTCTTT
CDR3aa: CASVLGGEAFF

abundance: -
v_gene: TRBV19
len: 17
d_gene: -
j_gene: TRBJ1-2
CDR3nt: TGTGCCAGTAGTTTAACGGGAGCGTCCTTCGCTAACTATGGCTACACCTTC
CDR3aa: CASSLTGASFANYGYTF

abundance: -
v_gene: TRBV2
len: 15
d_gene: TRBD2
j_gene: TRBJ2-3
CDR3nt: TGTGCCAGCAGTGTAGGGGGACTAGCGACATATACGCAGTATTTT
CDR3aa: CASSVGGLATYTQYF

abundance: -
v_gene: TRBV5-1
len: 15
d_gene: TRBD2
j_gene: TRBJ2-3
CDR3nt: TGCGCCAGCAACACCGGGACTAGCCTCACAGATACGCAGTATTTT
CDR3aa: CASNTGTSLTDTQYF

abundance: many
v_gene: TRBV23-1
len: 17
d_gene: -
j_gene: TRBJ2-7
CDR3nt: TGCGCCAGCAGTCACCTCGGCGGGCACTCCAGCTCGGGCGAGCAGTACTTC
CDR3aa: CASSHLGGHSSSGEQYF

abundance: few
v_gene: TRBV7-9
len: 15
d_gene: TRBD1
j_gene: TRBJ1-3
CDR3nt: TGTGCCAGCAGCTTACAGACAGGGGCCGGAAACACCATATATTTT
CDR3aa: CASSLQTGAGNTIYF

abundance: -
v_gene: TRBV29-1
len: 14
d_gene: TRBD1
j_gene: TRBJ2-3
CDR3nt: TGCAGCGTCGTAACCGGGACAGGCACAGATACGCAGTATTTT
CDR3aa: CSVVTGTGTDTQYF

abundance: -
v_gene: TRBV19
len: 14
d_gene: TRBD2
j_gene: TRBJ2-1
CDR3nt: TGTGCCAGTAGTATTAGCGGGAGGGGAAATGAGCAGTTCTTC
CDR3aa: CASSISGRGNEQFF

abundance: -
v_gene: TRBV10-3
len: 13
d_gene: TRBD1
j_gene: TRBJ2-7
CDR3nt: TGTGCCATCAGTGAAAACAGGGGATACGAGCAGTACTTC
CDR3aa: CAISENRGYEQYF

abundance: once
v_gene: TRBV18
len: 15
d_gene: -
j_gene: TRBJ1-2
CDR3nt: TGTGCCAGCTCCCTTGGGGGCCACTTGAACTATGGCTACACCTTC
CDR3aa: CASSLGGHLNYGYTF

abundance: -
v_gene: TRBV11-3
len: 19
d_gene: TRBD2
j_gene: TRBJ2-7
CDR3nt: TGTGCCAGCAGCTTAATGAGGACTAGCGGGAGGAGGCCTATGGGCGAGCAGTACTTC
CDR3aa: CASSLMRTSGRRPMGEQYF

abundance: -
v_gene: TRBV10-1
len: 16
d_gene: -
j_gene: TRBJ1-1
CDR3nt: TGCGCCAGCAGTGCCCTCCGCGGGGAGGGGAACACTGAAGCTTTCTTT
CDR3aa: CASSALRGEGNTEAFF

abundance: -
v_gene: TRBV19
len: 14
d_gene: TRBD2
j_gene: TRBJ2-1
CDR3nt: TGTGCCAGTAGTATCCAAGCGGGAGACAATGAGCAGTTCTTC
CDR3aa: CASSIQAGDNEQFF

abundance: few
v_gene: TRBV5-1
len: 16
d_gene: TRBD2
j_gene: TRBJ2-3
CDR3nt: TGCGCCAGCAGCTCGGTACTAGCGGGAGCCACAGATACGCAGTATTTT
CDR3aa: CASSSVLAGATDTQYF

abundance: -
v_gene: TRBV6-1
len: 16
d_gene: -
j_gene: TRBJ1-4
CDR3nt: TGTGCCAGCAGTGAAGATTGGACAGCGACCAATGAAAAACTGTTTTTT
CDR3aa: CASSEDWTATNEKLFF